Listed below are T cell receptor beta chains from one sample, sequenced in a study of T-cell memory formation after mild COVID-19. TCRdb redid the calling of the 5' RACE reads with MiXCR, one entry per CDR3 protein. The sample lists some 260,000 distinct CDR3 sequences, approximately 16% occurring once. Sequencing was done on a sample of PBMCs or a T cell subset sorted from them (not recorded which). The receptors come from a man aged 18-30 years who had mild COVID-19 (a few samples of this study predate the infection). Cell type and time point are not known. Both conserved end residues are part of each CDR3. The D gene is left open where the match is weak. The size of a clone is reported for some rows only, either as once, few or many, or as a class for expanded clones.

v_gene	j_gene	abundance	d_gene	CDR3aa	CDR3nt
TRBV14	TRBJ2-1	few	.	CASSQRNGGYNEQFF	TGTGCCAGCAGCCAGAGGAACGGCGGGTACAATGAGCAGTTCTTC
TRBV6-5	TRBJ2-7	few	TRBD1	CASSSRTGPTYEQYF	TGTGCCAGCAGTTCCCGGACAGGGCCGACCTACGAGCAGTACTTC
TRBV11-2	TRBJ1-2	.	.	CASSLARVGYTF	TGTGCCAGCAGCTTAGCTAGGGTCGGCTACACCTTC
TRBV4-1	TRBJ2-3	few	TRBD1	CASKGTGGTDTQYF	TGCGCCAGCAAGGGAACAGGGGGCACAGATACGCAGTATTTT
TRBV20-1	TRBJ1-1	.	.	CSATESMNTEAFF	TGCAGTGCTACAGAGAGTATGAACACTGAAGCTTTCTTT
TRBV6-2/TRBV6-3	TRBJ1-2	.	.	CASSDTGQGVGYTF	TGTGCCAGCAGCGATACTGGGCAAGGTGTCGGCTACACCTTC
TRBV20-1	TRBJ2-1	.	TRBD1	CSATDRVGSSSYNEQFF	TGCAGTGCGACGGACAGGGTCGGTAGTAGCTCCTACAATGAGCAGTTCTTC
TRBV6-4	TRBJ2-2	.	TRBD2	CASSELPSGNTGELFF	TGTGCCAGCAGTGAGTTACCTAGCGGCAACACCGGGGAGCTGTTTTTT
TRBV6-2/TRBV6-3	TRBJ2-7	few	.	CASSYEHGGRYEQYF	TGTGCCAGCAGTTACGAGCACGGGGGGCGCTACGAGCAGTACTTC
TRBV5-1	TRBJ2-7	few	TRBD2	CASSLAGGETYEQYF	TGCGCCAGCAGCCTAGCGGGGGGCGAAACCTACGAGCAGTACTTC
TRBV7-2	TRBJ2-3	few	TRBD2	CASSLALAGGTDTQYF	TGTGCCAGCAGCTTAGCACTAGCGGGGGGCACAGATACGCAGTATTTT
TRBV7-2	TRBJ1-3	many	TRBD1	CASGRQGTNSGNTIYF	TGTGCCAGCGGACGACAGGGAACCAACTCTGGAAACACCATATATTTT
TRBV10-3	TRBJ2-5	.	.	CAISESASQETQYF	TGTGCCATCAGTGAGTCGGCCAGCCAAGAGACCCAGTACTTC
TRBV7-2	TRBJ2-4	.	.	CASSPWQRANIQYF	TGTGCCAGCAGCCCGTGGCAGAGGGCAAACATTCAGTACTTC
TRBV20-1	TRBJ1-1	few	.	CSAPGFNIAEAFF	TGCAGTGCTCCAGGGTTTAATATCGCTGAAGCTTTCTTT
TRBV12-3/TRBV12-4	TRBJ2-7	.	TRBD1	CASRGQGGDEQYF	TGTGCCAGCAGGGGACAGGGGGGCGACGAGCAGTACTTC
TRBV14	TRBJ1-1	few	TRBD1	CASSRQGLAEAFF	TGTGCCAGCAGCCGACAGGGTTTGGCTGAAGCTTTCTTT
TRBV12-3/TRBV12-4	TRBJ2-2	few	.	CASSPRAGELFF	TGTGCCAGCAGCCCGAGGGCCGGGGAGCTGTTTTTT
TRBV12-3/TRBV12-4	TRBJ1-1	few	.	CASIRYMGNTEAFF	TGTGCCAGCATCCGGTATATGGGGAACACTGAAGCTTTCTTT
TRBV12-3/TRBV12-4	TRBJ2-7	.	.	CASLTDSLSYEQYF	TGTGCCAGCTTAACGGACAGCCTATCCTACGAGCAGTACTTC
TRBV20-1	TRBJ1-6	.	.	CSAREGEFRGVDNSPLHF	TGCAGTGCTAGAGAGGGGGAATTTAGAGGGGTGGATAATTCACCCCTCCACTTT
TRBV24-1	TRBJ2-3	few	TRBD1	CATSDPGTGGDTQYF	TGTGCCACCAGTGACCCCGGGACAGGGGGAGATACGCAGTATTTT
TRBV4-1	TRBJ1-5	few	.	CASSQDPATYQPQHF	TGCGCCAGCAGCCAAGATCCGGCCACTTATCAGCCCCAGCATTTT
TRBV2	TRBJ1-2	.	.	CATSRRPNYGYTF	TGTGCCACCTCCAGGAGGCCTAACTATGGCTACACCTTC
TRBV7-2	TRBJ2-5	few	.	CASSLVTGPETQYF	TGTGCCAGCAGCTTAGTGACAGGCCCTGAGACCCAGTACTTC
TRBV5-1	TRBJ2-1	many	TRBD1	CASSLEAGGYNEQFF	TGCGCCAGCAGCTTGGAGGCAGGGGGCTACAATGAGCAGTTCTTC
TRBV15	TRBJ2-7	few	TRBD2	CATSRELAGGKQYEQYF	TGTGCCACCAGCAGAGAACTAGCGGGGGGAAAACAGTACGAGCAGTACTTC
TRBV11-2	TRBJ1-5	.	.	CASSLVGGQPQHF	TGTGCCAGCAGCTTAGTGGGTGGCCAGCCCCAGCATTTT
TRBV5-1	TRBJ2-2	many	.	CASSLRASNTGELFF	TGCGCCAGCAGCTTGAGGGCTTCGAACACCGGGGAGCTGTTTTTT
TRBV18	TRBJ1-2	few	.	CASSPRGPNYGYTF	TGTGCCAGCTCACCACGGGGCCCTAACTATGGCTACACCTTC
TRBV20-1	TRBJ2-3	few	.	CSARRSAGTDTQYF	TGCAGTGCTAGAAGGTCGGCGGGGACAGATACGCAGTATTTT
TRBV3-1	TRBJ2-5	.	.	CASSQTRTTQETQYF	TGTGCCAGCAGCCAGACGAGAACTACCCAAGAGACCCAGTACTTC